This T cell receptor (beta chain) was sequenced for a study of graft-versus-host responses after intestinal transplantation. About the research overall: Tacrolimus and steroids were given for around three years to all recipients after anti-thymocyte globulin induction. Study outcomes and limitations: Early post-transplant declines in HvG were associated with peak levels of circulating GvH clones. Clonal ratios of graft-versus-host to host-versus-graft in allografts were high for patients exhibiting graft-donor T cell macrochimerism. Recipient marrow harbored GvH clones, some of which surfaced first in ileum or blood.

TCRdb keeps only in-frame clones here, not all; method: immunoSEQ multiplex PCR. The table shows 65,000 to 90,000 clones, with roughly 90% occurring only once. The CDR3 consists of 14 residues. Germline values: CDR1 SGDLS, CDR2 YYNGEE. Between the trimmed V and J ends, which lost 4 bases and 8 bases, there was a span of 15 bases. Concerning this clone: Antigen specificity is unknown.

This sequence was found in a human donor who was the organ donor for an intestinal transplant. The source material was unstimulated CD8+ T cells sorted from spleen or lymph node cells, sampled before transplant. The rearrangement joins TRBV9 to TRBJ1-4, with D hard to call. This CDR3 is CASSSGEFNEKLFF. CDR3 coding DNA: TGTGCCAGCAGCTCGGGAGAGTTTAACGAAAAACTGTTTTTT.